This T cell receptor beta chain was observed in a study of blood T cells in healthy people across ages. Between the trimmed V and J ends, which lost 2 bases and 5 bases, there was a span of 13 bases. The CDR3 extends over 15 amino acids. Germline V CDR1 and CDR2: SGHRS, YFSETQ. Using a J-beta primer mix together with a sample-barcoded 5' primer, a second PCR was run for about 6 to 12 cycles. Every cDNA molecule carried a tag from a template-switch adaptor bearing 12 random nucleotides. TCRdb used MiXCR to reprocess the 5' RACE reads, holding one entry per CDR3 protein. The data contain about 680,000 distinct CDR3 sequences, roughly 50% of them seen just once; the ten biggest clones take up roughly 31%. Per sample, extraction of total RNA gave at least 5 micrograms in every case.

This chain links TRBV5-1 with TRBJ1-4; tentatively, D is TRBD1 (5 bases). The receptor comes from a woman aged 55-70 years in good health. Input material: blood. CDR3 sequence (DNA): TGCGCCAGCAGCTTATTGACAGTCGGAAATGAAAAACTGTTTTTT. The encoded protein is CASSLLTVGNEKLFF.